The clone carrying this T cell receptor (beta chain) has more than one count but fewer than ten. What it recognizes is unknown. This entry belongs to a study of post-analysis software for immune sequencing data. Study-wide points: Controls showed lower frequencies than patients for five TRBV segments, and TRBV5-6, TRBV5-1 and TRBV20-1 were among these.

The CDR3 covers 15 residues. The ends lost 5 bases at V and 6 bases at J; junction bases unmatched: 6. The library was made from cDNA and included unique molecular identifiers. TCRdb recomputed calls from the PCR reads with MiXCR, one row per CDR3 protein. The sample shows roughly 570,000 distinct CDR3 sequences, around 34% of them seen only once. The TCR comes from a girl under 18 with multiple sclerosis. The rearrangement links TRBV12-3 or TRBV12-4 to TRBJ2-2; 10 bases line up with TRBD1. Sequenced: blood. In DNA form, the CDR3 reads TGTGCCAGCAGTCCCAGGGACAGGGGTGCCGGGGAGCTGTTTTTT. Its translation is CASSPRDRGAGELFF.